This T cell receptor beta chain is from a study of blood T cell repertoires in COVID-19 (dated by TCRdb to 2019 to 2021). Some background on the complete study: Samples from collaborators originated in the United States, Italy and Spain and spanned both the acute and convalescent phases of COVID-19. HLA class I and class II types, where available, came from metadata supplied by the sample provider rather than from assay-based typing. The dataset comprised deeply sampled blood TCRbeta repertoires from subjects exposed to, actively infected with, or recovered from COVID-19. The samples were drawn from two sources: the first 160 participants of the ongoing ImmuneRACE study, and fewer than 1,500 subjects contributed by 6 global collaborators. Sample metadata almost always included a de-identified subject ID, COVID-19 status, age in years and sex. A freely available public database, intended as a resource for researchers studying the immune response to SARS-CoV-2, is where the repertoires were released. The prospective study material was composed of cDNA or gDNA derived from T cells, B-cell-depleted T cells, or PBMCs. Results and caveats for the whole study, not just this receptor: Clinical and demographic metadata were provided uncurated, with the amount varying by source and participant.

The table lists this clone with many counts. Its binding antigen is unknown. Base quality data are lacking; no much larger clone is found one base away. TCRbeta CDR3 regions were amplified from genomic DNA using the immunoSEQ Assay, a bias-controlled multiplex PCR. Regarding the original processing steps: Nucleated cell counts per sample were estimated from amplification of reference gene primers within the assay. To quantify the absolute abundance of each unique TCRbeta CDR3 rearrangement, sequence reads were collapsed and filtered. For each sample, productive Simpson clonality was calculated as the square root of Simpson's diversity index over productive rearrangements. The source is immuneACCESS, and TCRdb retained only in-frame sequences with V and J called. Part of the clones is not carried over; for the studies checked, unresolved V genes explain less than half of this, and the remainder is unexplained. V, J and clone size reflect that table, while D and trimming were determined from the DNA. This sample comprises tens of thousands of clones, 80% to 90% of them detected only once. The top ten clones comprise approximately 17% of the sample.

Each collaborating institution followed its own protocols to collect whole blood in K2EDTA tubes. For TCRbeta analysis, collaborators shipped samples in one of three forms: frozen whole blood, isolated PBMCs, or DNA extracted from either of those sample types. Inclusive of the bounding cysteine and phenylalanine, the CDR3 is 14 residues long. Only the CDR3 DNA is retained, 42 bases long and in frame from the first base. V gives up 3 bases and J gives up 5 bases, and the segment between their germline ends measures 11 bases. From the germline V gene (reference sequence), CDR1 is LNHDA and CDR2 is SQIVND.

The sequence was obtained from an elderly man in a cohort sampled during active COVID-19. The sequenced material came from peripheral blood. This chain is built from TRBV19 and TRBJ1-5; D gene: possibly TRBD1, on 5 matching bases. The CDR3 in this case is CASSMGRGDQPQHF. The nucleotide sequence reads as follows: TGTGCCAGTAGTATGGGGCGAGGTGATCAGCCCCAGCATTTT.